A single sample gave rise to the 27 T cell receptor beta chains below, sequenced in a study of cytomegalovirus exposure and HLA in healthy donors. Use of 60 Vbeta and 13 Jbeta primers characterized the PCR. Repertoires were generated with immunoSEQ multiplex PCR, while TCRdb's copy carries only in-frame clones and drops some. This sample has 150,000 to 200,000 clones; approximately 81% occur once, and the top ten carry around 0.24%. The sequenced sample was PBMCs. These TCRs come from a boy aged 5-17 years in good health and CMV-seronegative.

The V gene is TRBV7-3, the J gene TRBJ2-1; 11 bases map to TRBD2. The ends lost 2 bases at V and 8 bases at J; junction bases unmatched: 2. The V gene's germline CDR1 is SGHTA and CDR2 FQGTGA. The CDR3 is 14 amino acids. CDR3 DNA: TGTGCCAGCAGCTTACTAGCGGGAGGCGATGAGCAGTTCTTC. Translated: CASSLLAGGDEQFF.

This clone was detected only once. This sequence joins TRBV18 and TRBJ2-7; D is unresolved. Germline CDR1 KGHSH, CDR2 LQKENI. Trimming left V 3 bases short and J 7 bases short, with 7 bases between. The CDR3 totals 11 residues. This chain's CDR3 is CASSPGWEQYF. CDR3 DNA sequence: TGTGCCAGCTCACCGGGCTGGGAGCAGTACTTC.

This clone was counted a few times. The rearrangement joins TRBV11-3 to TRBJ2-1; 7 bases map to TRBD1. V shed 5 bases, J shed 4 bases, and the junction held 17 bases outside the gene matches. This CDR3 has 18 residues. Germline CDR1 is SGHNT and CDR2 is YENEEA. The DNA of the CDR3 is TGTGCCAGCAGCCTAGGGGATAGGGCAGGGGGAATTTACAATGAGCAGTTCTTC. This codes for CASSLGDRAGGIYNEQFF.

The sample holds a few counts of this clone. The chain couples TRBV30 to TRBJ1-1; D might be TRBD1 (5 bases). With 3 bases removed from V and 1 base from J, the gap between germline ends came to 12 bases. There are 14 residues in the CDR3. Germline V gene data show CDR1 as GTSNPN and CDR2 as SVGIG (reference sequence). CDR3 in DNA: TGTGCCTGGAGACTGGGGCACAAGAACACTGAAGCTTTCTTT. It is translated as CAWRLGHKNTEAFF. The full variable domain, with the rest looked up from reference TRBV30 and TRBJ1-1, is SQTIHQWPATLVQPVGSPLSLECTVEGTSNPNLYWYRQAAGRGLQLLFYSVGIGQISSEVPQNLSASRPQDRQFILSSKKLLLSDSGFYLCAWRLGHKNTEAFFGQGTRLTVV.

Comment on this clone: This is likely a read error, given that the CDR3 carries no conserved phenylalanine or tryptophan at its end. This chain connects TRBV7-9 to TRBJ2-7; D remains unclear. Germline V gives CDR1 SEHNR, CDR2 FQNEAQ (reference sequence). Trimming stripped 0 bases from V and 3 bases from J, with 9 bases between. The CDR3 covers 14 residues. The CDR3 nucleotides are TGTGCCAGCAGCTTAGCGATTGGGGACTACGAGCAGTACCTC. This encodes CASSLAIGDYEQYL.

The chain combines TRBV6-1 with TRBJ1-1; TRBD1 matches 9 bases. The germline gives CDR1 MNHNS, CDR2 SASEGT. The CDR3 consists of 14 residues. V lost 3 bases and J lost 8; bases outside the gene matches: 7. CDR3 in DNA: TGTGCCAGCAGTGAGCCTTGGACAGGGGTAGAAGCTTTCTTT. Translating it yields CASSEPWTGVEAFF.

V gene TRBV4-1 combines with J gene TRBJ2-7; no firm D call. The CDR3 has 14 amino acids. The V gene lost 1 base and the J gene lost 0 bases, with 7 bases spanning the gap. The germline V gene has CDR1 MGHRA and CDR2 YSYEKL. The DNA for the CDR3 is TGCGCCAGCAGCCAAGTCCCGTTCTCCTACGAGCAGTACTTC. This sequence encodes CASSQVPFSYEQYF.

The rearrangement joins TRBV11-1 to TRBJ1-1; D gene unclear. The CDR3 spans 14 residues. Trimming removed 0 bases at V and 2 bases at J, with 7 bases between. The V gene's germline CDR1 is SGHAT and CDR2 FQDESV (reference sequence). The CDR3 protein is CASSLASVNTEAFF. In DNA form, the CDR3 reads TGTGCCAGCAGCTTAGCGTCAGTCAACACTGAAGCTTTCTTT.

This chain links TRBV7-2 with TRBJ1-6; D possibly corresponds to TRBD1 (6 bases). This CDR3 contains 15 residues. V lost 2 bases and J 6 bases, leaving 11 bases between the germline ends. The germline V gene encodes CDR1 SGHTA and CDR2 FQGNSA. The CDR3 DNA reads as TGTGCCAGCAGCTTAACAGGGACCCTTAATTCACCCCTCCACTTT. Translation: CASSLTGTLNSPLHF.

This clone was recorded a few times. The chain employs TRBV2 and TRBJ1-2; 7 bases map to TRBD1. Losses at the gene ends were 10 bases for V and 2 bases for J; bases not matched to a gene: 4. From germline, CDR1 is SNHLY and CDR2 FYNNEI. The CDR3 loop spans 12 amino acids. The CDR3 DNA is TGTGCCATCCGGACAGGCAACTATGGCTACACCTTC. This codes for CAIRTGNYGYTF.

The count of this clone is one. The chain is built from TRBV7-2 and TRBJ1-2; 10 nucleotides align to TRBD1. This CDR3 contains 15 residues. The germline V gene has CDR1 SGHTA and CDR2 FQGNSA. J was trimmed by 4 bases and V by 1 base; bases with no gene match: 3. The CDR3 sequence is CASSLETGGVYGYTF. For the CDR3, the DNA is TGTGCCAGCAGCTTAGAGACAGGGGGCGTCTATGGCTACACCTTC.

The table lists this clone with a few counts. The V gene is TRBV5-6, the J gene TRBJ2-5, with no clear D. V was trimmed by 0 bases and J by 4 bases, leaving 4 bases between them. The germline CDR1 and CDR2 sequences are SGHDT and YYEEEE. The CDR3 has 12 amino acids. The CDR3 protein is CASSLASETQYF. The CDR3 DNA reads TGTGCCAGCAGCTTGGCATCAGAGACCCAGTACTTC.

This clone was recorded a few times. The chain uses TRBV28 and TRBJ1-1; TRBD1 matches at 7 bases. This CDR3 has 16 residues. V dropped 5 bases and J dropped 5; count of bases not matched to a gene: 14. The germline V gene has CDR1 MDHEN and CDR2 SYDVKM. The CDR3 DNA follows: TGTGCCAGCAGTGGGGACAGTCCAAAACTCGGGACTGAAGCTTTCTTT. Its translation: CASSGDSPKLGTEAFF.

This chain connects TRBV4-3 to TRBJ2-3, with 8 bases that match TRBD2. The CDR3 has 17 amino acids. J gave up 2 bases and V 0 bases, and 7 bases lay outside the gene matches. The germline V gene has CDR1 LGHNA and CDR2 YSLEER. In DNA form, the CDR3 reads TGCGCCAGCAGCCAAGATAGGGCGGGGGGATCCACAGATACGCAGTATTTT. It specifies CASSQDRAGGSTDTQYF.

V gene TRBV7-3 combines with J gene TRBJ2-1; the match to TRBD2 covers 9 bases. CDR1 SGHTA and CDR2 FQGTGA come from the germline V gene. J was trimmed by 8 bases and V by 5 bases; bases with no gene match: 13. This CDR3 has 16 amino acids. The CDR3, as DNA: TGTGCCAGCAGCCTCCCGGGTAGCGGGAGTTGGGATGAGCAGTTCTTC. The encoded protein is CASSLPGSGSWDEQFF.

The chain employs TRBV7-6 and TRBJ2-7; 8 nucleotides line up with TRBD1. V gave up 5 bases and J gave up 2 bases; unmatched junction bases: 5. The CDR3 totals 14 residues. Germline lookup yields CDR1 SGHVS and CDR2 FNYEAQ. CDR3 protein: CASSLDRGAYEQYF. The CDR3 DNA reads as TGTGCCAGCAGCCTCGACAGGGGAGCCTACGAGCAGTACTTC.

The rearrangement uses TRBV11-2 and TRBJ2-4; tentatively, D is TRBD2 (5 bases). The CDR3 length is 12 residues. V was clipped by 1 base and J by 15 bases, with 13 bases between them. Germline loops: CDR1 SGHAT, CDR2 FQNNGV. CDR3 sequence (DNA): TGTGCCAGCAGCTTAGCAGGAGGTCGTGGGTACTTC. It specifies CASSLAGGRGYF.

The V and J genes are TRBV10-1 and TRBJ2-3, with TRBD2 matching over 10 bases. The CDR3 is made up of 14 amino acids. The V and J ends lost 11 bases and 4 bases, in that order; junction bases with no gene match: 9. Germline CDR1 WNHNN, CDR2 SYGVQD (reference sequence). The CDR3 DNA is TGCGCCGGGCCCCTAGCGGGAGCCCCAGATACGCAGTATTTT. This codes for CAGPLAGAPDTQYF.

V gene TRBV7-9 combines with J gene TRBJ2-5; 7 bases agree with TRBD1. CDR3 size: 13 residues. CDR1 and CDR2 from the germline V gene are SEHNR and FQNEAQ (reference sequence). The V segment lost 5 bases and the J segment 5 bases; nucleotides outside the gene matches: 5. CDR3 loop: CASSKGQWETQYF. As DNA, the CDR3 is TGTGCCAGCAGCAAGGGACAGTGGGAGACCCAGTACTTC.

The chain joins TRBV6-4 to TRBJ2-3, with a possible D match to TRBD2 (6 bases). CDR1 and CDR2 from the germline V gene are MRHNA and SNTAGT. Deletions cut 0 bases from V and 2 bases from J, with 9 bases between. The CDR3 is made up of 15 amino acids. The CDR3 DNA sequence: TGTGCCAGCAGTGACTCAGCGGGCCCCACAGATACGCAGTATTTT. It encodes CASSDSAGPTDTQYF.

J is TRBJ1-1 and V is TRBV5-1, with D hard to call. The germline V gene has CDR1 SGHRS and CDR2 YFSETQ. V lost 3 bases, J lost 3 bases, and 6 bases lay in between. The CDR3 spans 12 residues. The DNA for the CDR3 is TGCGCCAGCAGCTCCACAGACACTGAAGCTTTCTTT. The encoded protein is CASSSTDTEAFF.

CDR3 DNA sequence: TGTGCCAGCAGCGCCAGACTTAACTCTGGGGCCAACGTCCTGACTTTC. This sequence encodes CASSARLNSGANVLTF. This chain connects TRBV5-4 to TRBJ2-6; no clear D. CDR1 and CDR2 (germline): SGHNT, YYREEE (reference sequence). Trimming stripped 4 bases from V and 0 bases from J, with 11 bases between. This CDR3 is built from 16 residues.

The genes are TRBV10-3 and TRBJ2-1; D is possibly TRBD2 (5 bases). CDR3 length: 16 amino acids. Trimming removed 4 bases at V and 2 bases at J, with 15 bases between. Looked up from germline, CDR1 is ENHRY and CDR2 is SYGVKD. The CDR3 loop reads CAISVVRGGAYNEQFF. CDR3 DNA sequence: TGTGCCATCAGTGTGGTCCGGGGTGGAGCCTACAATGAGCAGTTCTTC.

The chain links TRBV5-6 to TRBJ1-2; perhaps TRBD1 as D (5 bases). This CDR3 has 12 amino acids. From germline, CDR1 is SGHDT and CDR2 YYEEEE. With 0 bases removed from V and 8 bases from J, the gap between germline ends came to 8 bases. CDR3 in amino acids: CASSLDRIGYTF. CDR3 DNA sequence: TGTGCCAGCAGCTTGGACAGGATCGGCTACACCTTC.

The gene calls are TRBV9 and TRBJ2-3; possibly TRBD2 for D (6 bases). The CDR3 sequence is 19 residues long. The germline gives CDR1 SGDLS, CDR2 YYNGEE. The V and J ends lost 0 bases and 0 bases respectively, with 20 bases between them. CDR3 nucleotides: TGTGCCAGCAGCGTAGAATCCTTGGAGTCGCGGGAAAGCACAGATACGCAGTATTTT. Translating it yields CASSVESLESRESTDTQYF.

The gene calls are TRBV19 and TRBJ2-7, with a tentative D call TRBD2 (7 bases). Trimming removed 5 bases from V and 2 bases from J, with 13 bases in between. In germline, CDR1 is LNHDA, CDR2 SQIVND (reference sequence). The CDR3 is 14 residues long. The CDR3 nucleotides read TGTGCCAGTAGTGGGGAGGGGGGGACCTACGAGCAGTACTTC. Translated: CASSGEGGTYEQYF.

The rearrangement uses TRBV6-6 and TRBJ1-1; a weak D match, TRBD1 (6 bases). The CDR3 runs to 14 residues. The V gene lost 0 bases and the J gene lost 3 bases, with 8 bases spanning the gap. In germline, CDR1 is MNHNY, CDR2 SVGAGI (reference sequence). The CDR3 sequence is CASSYSDRYTEAFF. The CDR3 bases are TGTGCCAGCAGTTACTCAGACAGGTACACTGAAGCTTTCTTT.